The entry below gives a single T cell receptor (beta chain) sequence along with its context. This CDR3 is 15 amino acids long. In germline, CDR1 is SNHLY, CDR2 FYNNEI. V dropped 6 bases and J dropped 5; count of bases not matched to a gene: 7. This entry comes from a study of blood T cell repertoires in COVID-19. About the study: COVID-19 samples collected from the United States, Italy and Spain covered acute and convalescent phases. The cDNA or gDNA used as material had been derived from T cells, B-cell-depleted T cells, or PBMCs.

Profiling relied on immunoSEQ multiplex PCR, and the TCRdb table lists in-frame clones only, not all of them. This sample yields some 190,000 clones, of which nearly 80% are seen a single time; approximately 15% belongs to the top ten. The study assigned cohorts using participant-reported clinical history. This receptor was obtained from a man aged 55-75 years who had been exposed to COVID-19. Source material: PBMCs or T cells enriched from blood (not recorded which). The chain has TRBV2 and TRBJ1-4, with 9 positions matching TRBD1. CDR3 nucleotides: TGTGCCAGCAGACCTGACAGGGGGGGAAATGAAAAACTGTTTTTT. Its protein product is CASRPDRGGNEKLFF.